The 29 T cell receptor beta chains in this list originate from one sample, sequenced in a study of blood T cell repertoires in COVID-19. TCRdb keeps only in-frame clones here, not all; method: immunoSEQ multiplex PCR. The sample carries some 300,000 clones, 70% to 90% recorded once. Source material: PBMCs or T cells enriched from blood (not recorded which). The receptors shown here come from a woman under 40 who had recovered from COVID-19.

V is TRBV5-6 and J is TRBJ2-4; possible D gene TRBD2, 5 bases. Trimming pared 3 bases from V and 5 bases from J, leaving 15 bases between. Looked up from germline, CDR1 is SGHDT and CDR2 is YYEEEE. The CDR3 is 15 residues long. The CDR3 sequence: CASSSPARAENIQYF. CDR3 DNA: TGTGCCAGCAGCTCCCCCGCAAGAGCGGAAAACATTCAGTACTTC.

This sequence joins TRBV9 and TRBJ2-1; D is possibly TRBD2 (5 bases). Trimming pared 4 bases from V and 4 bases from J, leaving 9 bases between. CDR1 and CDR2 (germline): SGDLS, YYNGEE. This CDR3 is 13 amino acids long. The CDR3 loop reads CASSKLEYNEQFF. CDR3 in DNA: TGTGCCAGCAGCAAACTAGAATACAATGAGCAGTTCTTC.

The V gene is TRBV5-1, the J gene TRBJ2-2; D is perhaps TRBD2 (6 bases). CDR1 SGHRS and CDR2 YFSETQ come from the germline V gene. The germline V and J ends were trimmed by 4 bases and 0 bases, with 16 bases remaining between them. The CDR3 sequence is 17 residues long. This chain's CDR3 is CASSHKTGTANTGELFF. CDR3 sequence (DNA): TGCGCCAGCAGCCACAAAACCGGGACTGCGAACACCGGGGAGCTGTTTTTT.

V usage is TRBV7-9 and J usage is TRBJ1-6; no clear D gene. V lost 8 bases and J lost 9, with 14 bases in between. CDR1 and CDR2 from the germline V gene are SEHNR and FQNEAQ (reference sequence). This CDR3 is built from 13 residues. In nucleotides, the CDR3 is TGTGCCAGCGCCCTGTTGGAGGGTTCACCCCTCCACTTT. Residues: CASALLEGSPLHF.

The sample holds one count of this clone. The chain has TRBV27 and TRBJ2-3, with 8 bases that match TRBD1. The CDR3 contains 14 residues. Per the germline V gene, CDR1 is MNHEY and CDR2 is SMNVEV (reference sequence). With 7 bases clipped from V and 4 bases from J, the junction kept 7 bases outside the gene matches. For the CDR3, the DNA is TGTGCCAGCATCCGGGACAGGAGATCAGATACGCAGTATTTT. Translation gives CASIRDRRSDTQYF.

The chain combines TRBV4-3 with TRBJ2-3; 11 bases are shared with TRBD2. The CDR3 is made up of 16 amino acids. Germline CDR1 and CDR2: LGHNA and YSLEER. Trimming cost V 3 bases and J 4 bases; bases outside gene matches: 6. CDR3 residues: CASSHTSGGESDTQYF. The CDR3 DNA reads TGCGCCAGCAGCCACACTAGCGGGGGTGAATCAGATACGCAGTATTTT.

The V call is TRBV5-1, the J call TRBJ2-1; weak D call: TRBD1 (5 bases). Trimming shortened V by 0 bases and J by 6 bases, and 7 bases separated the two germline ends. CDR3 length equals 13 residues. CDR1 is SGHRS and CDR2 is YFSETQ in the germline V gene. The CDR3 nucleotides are TGCGCCAGCAGCTTGGTGCAGGGCAATGAGCAGTTCTTC. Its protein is CASSLVQGNEQFF.

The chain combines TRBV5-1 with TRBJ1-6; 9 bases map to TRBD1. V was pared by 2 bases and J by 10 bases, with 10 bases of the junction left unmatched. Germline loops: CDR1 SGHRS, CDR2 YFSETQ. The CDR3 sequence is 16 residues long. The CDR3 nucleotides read TGCGCCAGCAGCTTCGATGGGACAGGGTTAGGGTCACCCCTCCACTTT. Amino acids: CASSFDGTGLGSPLHF.

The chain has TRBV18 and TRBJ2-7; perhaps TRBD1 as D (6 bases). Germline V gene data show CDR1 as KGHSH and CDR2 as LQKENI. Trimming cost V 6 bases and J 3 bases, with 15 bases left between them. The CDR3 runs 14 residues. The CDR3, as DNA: TGTGCCAGCTCGCCCGGGACACTGGTCTACGAGCAGTACTTC. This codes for CASSPGTLVYEQYF.

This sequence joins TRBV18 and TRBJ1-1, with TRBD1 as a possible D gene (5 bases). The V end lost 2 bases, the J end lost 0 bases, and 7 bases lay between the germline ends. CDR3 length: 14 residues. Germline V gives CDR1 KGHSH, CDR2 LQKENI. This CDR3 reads CASSPKTVNTEAFF. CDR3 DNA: TGTGCCAGCTCACCAAAGACAGTGAACACTGAAGCTTTCTTT.

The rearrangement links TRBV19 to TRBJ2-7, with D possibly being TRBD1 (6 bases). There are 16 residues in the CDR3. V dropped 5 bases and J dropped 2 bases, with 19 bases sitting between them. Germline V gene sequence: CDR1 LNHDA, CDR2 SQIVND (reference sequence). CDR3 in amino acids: CASSPLPGQTTYEQYF. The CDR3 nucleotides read TGTGCCAGTAGTCCGCTACCGGGACAAACCACCTACGAGCAGTACTTC.

The CDR3 spells CASSLDATGGVAAYEQYF. CDR3 nucleotide sequence: TGCGCCAGCAGCTTGGATGCGACAGGGGGCGTCGCTGCCTACGAGCAGTACTTC. The chain has TRBV5-1 and TRBJ2-7; 10 positions match TRBD1. From germline, CDR1 is SGHRS and CDR2 YFSETQ. CDR3 length: 18 residues. J was trimmed by 2 bases and V by 0 bases; bases with no gene match: 11.

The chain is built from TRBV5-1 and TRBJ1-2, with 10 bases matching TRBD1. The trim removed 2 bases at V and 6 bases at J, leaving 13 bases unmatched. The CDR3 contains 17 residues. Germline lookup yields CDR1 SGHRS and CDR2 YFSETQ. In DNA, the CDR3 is TGCGCCAGCAGCTTCGGTTGGGACAGGGGCTTCCAGGATGGCTACACCTTC. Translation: CASSFGWDRGFQDGYTF. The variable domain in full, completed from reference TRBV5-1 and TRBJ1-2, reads KAGVTQTPRYLIKTRGQQVTLSCSPISGHRSVSWYQQTPGQGLQFLFEYFSETQRNKGNFPGRFSGRQFSNSRSEMNVSTLELGDSALYLCASSFGWDRGFQDGYTFGSGTRLTVV.

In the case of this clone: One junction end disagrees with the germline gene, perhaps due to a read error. The CDR3 loop reads CASSLLGGAGELF. The CDR3 coding sequence is TGTGCCAGCAGCCTCCTAGGTGGGGCAGGGGAGCTCTTC. The chain combines TRBV3-1 (or the pseudogene TRBV3-2) with TRBJ2-1, with D possibly TRBD1 on 6 matching bases. This CDR3 is 13 amino acids long. Germline loops: CDR1 LGHDT, CDR2 YNNKEL (reference sequence).

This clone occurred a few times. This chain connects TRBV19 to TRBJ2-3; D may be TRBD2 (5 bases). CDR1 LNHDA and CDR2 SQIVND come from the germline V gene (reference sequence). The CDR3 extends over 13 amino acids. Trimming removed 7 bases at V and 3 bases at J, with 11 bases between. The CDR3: CASMGRRTDTQYF. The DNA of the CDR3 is TGTGCCAGTATGGGTAGGAGGACAGATACGCAGTATTTT.

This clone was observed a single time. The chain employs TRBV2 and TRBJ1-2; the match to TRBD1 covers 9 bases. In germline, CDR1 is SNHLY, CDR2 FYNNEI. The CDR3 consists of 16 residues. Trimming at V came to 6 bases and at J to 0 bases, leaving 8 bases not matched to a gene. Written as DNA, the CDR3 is TGTGCCAGCAGCTCCACAGGGGGCAGAGCTAACTATGGCTACACCTTC. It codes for CASSSTGGRANYGYTF.

CDR3 nucleotide sequence: TGTGCCAGCAGTGTACCGGGACATTTCTCTGGAAACACCATATATTTT. Amino acids: CASSVPGHFSGNTIYF. The V gene is TRBV28, the J gene TRBJ1-3; perhaps TRBD1 as D (6 bases). This CDR3 is built from 16 residues. V was cut by 5 bases and J by 0 bases, with 14 bases left in between. Germline assignment: CDR1 MDHEN and CDR2 SYDVKM.

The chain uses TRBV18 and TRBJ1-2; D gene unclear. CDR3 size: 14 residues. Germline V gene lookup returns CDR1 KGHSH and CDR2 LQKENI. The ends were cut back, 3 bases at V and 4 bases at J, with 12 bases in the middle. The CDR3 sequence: CASSPGAAVYGYTF. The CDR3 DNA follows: TGTGCCAGCTCACCCGGAGCAGCCGTCTATGGCTACACCTTC.

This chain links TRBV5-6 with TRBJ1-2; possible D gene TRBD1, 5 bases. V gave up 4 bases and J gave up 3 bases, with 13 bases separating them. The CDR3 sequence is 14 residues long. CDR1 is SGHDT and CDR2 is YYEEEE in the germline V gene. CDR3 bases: TGTGCCAGCAGCATAGGAACGACAGACTATGGCTACACCTTC. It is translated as CASSIGTTDYGYTF.

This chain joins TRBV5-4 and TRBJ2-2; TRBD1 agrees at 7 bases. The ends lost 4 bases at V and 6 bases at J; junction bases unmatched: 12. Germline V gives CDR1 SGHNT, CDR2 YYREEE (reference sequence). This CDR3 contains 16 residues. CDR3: CASSPNRHDRAGELFF. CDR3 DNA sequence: TGTGCCAGCAGCCCGAACCGCCACGACAGGGCCGGGGAGCTGTTTTTT.

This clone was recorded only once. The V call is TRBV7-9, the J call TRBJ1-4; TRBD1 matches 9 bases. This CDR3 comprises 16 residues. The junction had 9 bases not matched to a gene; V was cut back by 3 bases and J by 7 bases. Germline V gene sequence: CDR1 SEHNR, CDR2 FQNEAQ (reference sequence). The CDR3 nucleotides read TGTGCCAGCAGCTTTATATCGGGGACAGGGCTTGAAAAACTGTTTTTT. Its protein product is CASSFISGTGLEKLFF.

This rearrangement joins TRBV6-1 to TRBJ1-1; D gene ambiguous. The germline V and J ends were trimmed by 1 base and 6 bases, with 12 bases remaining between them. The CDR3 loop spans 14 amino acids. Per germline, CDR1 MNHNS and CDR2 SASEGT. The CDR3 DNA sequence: TGTGCCAGCAGTGAAGATAGCGGGATATCTGAAGCTTTCTTT. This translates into CASSEDSGISEAFF.

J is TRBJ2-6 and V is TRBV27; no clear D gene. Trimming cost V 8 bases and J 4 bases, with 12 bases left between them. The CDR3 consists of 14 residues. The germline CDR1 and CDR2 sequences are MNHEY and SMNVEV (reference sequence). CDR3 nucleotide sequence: TGTGCCAGCGCGCTCCTCTGGGGGGCCAACGTCCTGACTTTC. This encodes CASALLWGANVLTF.

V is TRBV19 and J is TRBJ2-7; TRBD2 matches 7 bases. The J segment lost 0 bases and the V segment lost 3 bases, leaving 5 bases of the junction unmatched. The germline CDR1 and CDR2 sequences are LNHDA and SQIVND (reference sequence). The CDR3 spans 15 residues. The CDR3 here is CASSMKRGVSYEQYF. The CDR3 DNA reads TGTGCCAGTAGTATGAAACGGGGGGTCTCCTACGAGCAGTACTTC.

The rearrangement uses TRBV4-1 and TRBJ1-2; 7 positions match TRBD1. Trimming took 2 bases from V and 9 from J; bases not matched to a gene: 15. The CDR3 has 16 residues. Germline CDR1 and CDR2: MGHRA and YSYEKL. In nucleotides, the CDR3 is TGCGCCAGCAGCCAAACGAAGGACGACAGGGTAGAAAGCTACACCTTC. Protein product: CASSQTKDDRVESYTF.

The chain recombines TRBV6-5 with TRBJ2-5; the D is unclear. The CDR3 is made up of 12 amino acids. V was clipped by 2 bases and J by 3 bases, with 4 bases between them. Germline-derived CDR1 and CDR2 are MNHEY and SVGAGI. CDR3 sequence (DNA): TGTGCCAGCAGTTACGGCAAAGAGACCCAGTACTTC. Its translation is CASSYGKETQYF.

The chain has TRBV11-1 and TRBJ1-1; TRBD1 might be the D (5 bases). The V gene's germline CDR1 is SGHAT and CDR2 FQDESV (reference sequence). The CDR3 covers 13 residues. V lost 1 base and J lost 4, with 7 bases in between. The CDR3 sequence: CASSLGRGTEAFF. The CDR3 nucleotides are TGTGCCAGCAGCTTAGGAAGGGGCACTGAAGCTTTCTTT. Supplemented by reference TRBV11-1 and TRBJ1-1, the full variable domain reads EAEVAQSPRYKITEKSQAVAFWCDPISGHATLYWYRQILGQGPELLVQFQDESVVDDSQLPKDRFSAERLKGVDSTLKIQPAELGDSAMYLCASSLGRGTEAFFGQGTRLTVV.

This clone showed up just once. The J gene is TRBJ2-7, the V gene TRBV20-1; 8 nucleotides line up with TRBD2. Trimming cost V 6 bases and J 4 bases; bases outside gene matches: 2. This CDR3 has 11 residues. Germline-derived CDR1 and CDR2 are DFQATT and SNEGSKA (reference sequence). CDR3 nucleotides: TGCAGTGCCCGGGGGGGGTACGAGCAGTACTTC. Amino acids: CSARGGYEQYF.

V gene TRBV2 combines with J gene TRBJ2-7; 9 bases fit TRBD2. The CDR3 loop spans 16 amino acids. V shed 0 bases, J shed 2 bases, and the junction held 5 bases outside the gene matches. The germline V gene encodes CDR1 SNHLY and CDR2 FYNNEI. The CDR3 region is CASSEARLAGAYEQYF. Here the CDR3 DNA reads TGTGCCAGCAGTGAAGCGCGGTTAGCGGGAGCCTACGAGCAGTACTTC.